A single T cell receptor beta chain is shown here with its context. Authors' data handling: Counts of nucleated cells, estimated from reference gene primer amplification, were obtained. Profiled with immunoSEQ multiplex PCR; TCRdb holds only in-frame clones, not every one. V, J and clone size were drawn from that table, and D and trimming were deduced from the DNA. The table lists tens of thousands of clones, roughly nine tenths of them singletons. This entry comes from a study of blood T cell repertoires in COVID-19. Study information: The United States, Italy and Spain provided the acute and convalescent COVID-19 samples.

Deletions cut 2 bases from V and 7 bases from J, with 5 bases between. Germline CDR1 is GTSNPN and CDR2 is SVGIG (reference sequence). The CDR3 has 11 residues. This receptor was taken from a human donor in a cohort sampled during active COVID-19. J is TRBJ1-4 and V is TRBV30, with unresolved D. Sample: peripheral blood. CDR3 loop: CAWSTGEKLFF. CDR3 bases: TGTGCCTGGAGTACTGGTGAAAAACTGTTTTTT.